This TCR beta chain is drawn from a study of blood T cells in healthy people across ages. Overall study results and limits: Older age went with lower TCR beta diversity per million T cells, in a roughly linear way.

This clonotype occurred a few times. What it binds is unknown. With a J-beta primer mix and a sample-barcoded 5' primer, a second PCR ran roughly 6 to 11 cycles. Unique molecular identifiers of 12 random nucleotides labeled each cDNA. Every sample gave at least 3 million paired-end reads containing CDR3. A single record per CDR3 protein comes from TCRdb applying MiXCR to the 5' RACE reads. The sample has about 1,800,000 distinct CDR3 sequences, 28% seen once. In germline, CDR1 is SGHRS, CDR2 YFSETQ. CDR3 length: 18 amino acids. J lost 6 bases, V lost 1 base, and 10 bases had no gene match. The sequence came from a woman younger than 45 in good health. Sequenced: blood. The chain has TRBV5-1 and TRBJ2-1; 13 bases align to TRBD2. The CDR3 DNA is TGCGCCAGCAGCTTGACTAGCGGGGGGGCAGTTTCGGGCAATGAGCAGTTCTTC. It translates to CASSLTSGGAVSGNEQFF.